This T cell receptor (beta chain) was identified during a study of CD8+ T cells in alopecia areata. Sorting of CD4+ and CD8+ T cells was performed on PBMCs. This CDR3 contains 15 residues. Germline V gene sequence: CDR1 SEHNR, CDR2 FQNEAQ (reference sequence). The authors extracted RNA and reverse transcribed it into cDNA as the sequencing template. Data came from immunoSEQ multiplex PCR; TCRdb stores just in-frame clones and leaves some out. This table holds some 170,000 clones, roughly 70% found once. This clonotype originated in a human donor with alopecia areata. The chain is built from TRBV7-9 and TRBJ2-5; a possible D gene is TRBD2 (6 bases). Gene TRBJ2-7 matches the end of the DNA better, so the J call may be wrong. Source: CD8+ T cells sorted from blood, taken at week 0. CDR3 sequence: CASSLGAPGGTEQYF. The CDR3 region has the DNA TGTGCCAGCAGCTTAGGGGCACCAGGCGGGACCGAGCAGTACTTC.